This TCR beta chain is from a study of CD8+CD57+ T cells in acquired aplastic anemia (dated by TCRdb to the late 2010s). Turning to the overall study: On average, sorted CD4+ and CD8+ cells yielded around 3.5 ug of extracted DNA, with a range of about 0.17 to 27.4 ug. A CD8+CD57+ expansion meant a frequency higher than the mean frequency seen in healthy subjects. General conclusions and limits of the study: Although 25 to 30 CD8+ CDR3 sequences were shared by patients and controls, these sequences appeared highly expressed in patients and within the immunodominant clones of patients. CD8+ Simpson's diversity did not differ significantly between patients and healthy controls (P=0.060).

Turning to this clonotype: The specificity of this receptor is unknown. No clone much larger than this one lies a single base away; base qualities are absent.

V lost 3 bases and J lost 2 bases; the stretch between them is 14 bases long. Its CDR3 holds 15 amino acids, cysteine through phenylalanine. CDR3 DNA is the only sequence kept; it has 45 bases, read in frame from the first base. The germline V gene (reference sequence) specifies DFQATT as CDR1 and SNEGSKA as CDR2. Expansion of CD8+CD57+ cells had been shown by flow cytometry in the patients chosen for sequencing. Every patient had severe acquired aplastic anemia, diagnosed using the International Study of Aplastic Anemia and Agranulocytosis and Camitta criteria. No patient had received any therapy when blood was sampled. TCR repertoires of sorted CD4+ and CD8+ blood T cells from severe aplastic anemia patients and healthy subjects were deep-sequenced in the study. In the USA, patient enrollment took place under clinicaltrials.gov protocols 00001620, 01623167, 00001397, 00071045, 00081523 and 00961064. Ficoll-Paque density gradient centrifugation was used to isolate peripheral blood mononuclear cells. Before DNA extraction, CD4+ and CD8+ T cells were sorted by FACS or by magnetic beads.

Genomic DNA served as template for TCR beta VDJ combination and CDR3 sequence profiling. An Illumina HiSeq 2000 was used for TCR repertoire sequencing. On the study's bioinformatics: TRBV/TRBJ rearrangement plots, CDR3 size and DJ length profiles, and Simpson's diversity index were used to evaluate the repertoires. The most abundant DNA sequence in the deep sequencing data was taken as the immunodominant clone. CDR3 amino acid sequences were checked for sharing across subjects and were also compared against the VDJdb database and published repertoires. TCRdb reran the public reads through fastp at Q25 and MiXCR, keeping productive beta chains. Rows with one shared CDR3 protein collapse into an entry with the most common genes and DNA. The V and J calls here are based on TCRdb, not the publication. A total of 250,000 or so distinct CDR3 sequences appear in this sample, more than 45% of them only once. Jointly, the top ten make up 6.5% to 10% of the sample.

The receptor comes from a human donor with aplastic anemia. Sequenced sample: sorted CD4+, CD8+, or CD8+CD57+ T cells (not recorded which) from PBMCs. The chain is assembled from TRBV20-1 and TRBJ1-5; the best D guess is TRBD1, with 6 bases matching. CDR3 sequence: CSASTGPQGNQPQHF. In nucleotides, the sequence is TGCAGTGCTAGCACAGGGCCGCAAGGCAATCAGCCCCAGCATTTT.